The present entry profiles one TCR beta chain with its context. This specimen belongs to a study of siplizumab effects on memory and regulatory T cells. The CDR3 consists of 15 residues. CDR1 MNHEY and CDR2 SVGAGI come from the germline V gene. V lost 4 bases, J lost 2 bases, and 14 bases lay in between. Here immunoSEQ multiplex PCR was the method, and the copy in TCRdb shows in-frame clones only, minus some. The sample consists of around 120,000 clones, approximately 94% of them appearing once. The receptor comes from a human donor in good health. The chain links TRBV6-5 to TRBJ2-5; tentatively, D is TRBD1 (6 bases). Material: non-Treg CD4+ T cells sorted from blood. DNA of the CDR3: TGTGCCAGCAGTTCGGGATCACAGGGTCAAGAGACCCAGTACTTC. Translating gives CASSSGSQGQETQYF.